These 13 T cell receptor beta chains were all obtained from the same sample, sequenced in a study of regulatory T cells in long-lasting Graves disease. For TCR beta, libraries came from iRepertoire HTBI primers and Arm-PCR of CDR3 regions. Via MiXCR, TCRdb re-called the multiplex PCR reads, giving one row per CDR3 protein. The sample has 350,000 to 400,000 distinct CDR3 sequences; less than 20% are singletons. Time point given: newly diagnosed GD, antithyroid drugs for less than 3 months. Preparation of the TCR library used RNA extracted from PBMCs. This specimen was peripheral blood mononuclear cells (PBMCs), taken at new diagnosis, from a patient treated with antithyroid drugs. The receptors were sampled from a female donor with Graves disease.

This clonotype was recorded at least ten times. The rearrangement uses TRBV28 and TRBJ2-5, with D hard to call. The CDR3 covers 15 residues. Germline CDR1 and CDR2: MDHEN and SYDVKM. V lost 5 bases to trimming and J lost 5 bases, with 18 bases between them. The CDR3 protein is CASSPTPGPGETQYF. In nucleotides, the CDR3 is TGTGCCAGCAGTCCGACCCCCGGGCCTGGGGAGACCCAGTACTTC.

This clonotype came up many times. The rearrangement joins TRBV12-3 or TRBV12-4 to TRBJ2-7, with 10 bases that match TRBD2. With V trimmed by 5 bases and J by 5 bases, 6 bases remained unmatched. This CDR3 is 14 amino acids long. The CDR3 loop reads CASSPKREGNEQYF. For the CDR3, the DNA is TGTGCCAGCAGTCCTAAGCGGGAGGGAAACGAGCAGTACTTC.

This chain uses TRBV7-9 with TRBJ1-3; maybe TRBD1 (5 bases). The germline gives CDR1 SEHNR, CDR2 FQNEAQ (reference sequence). This CDR3 spans 16 amino acids. V gave up 5 bases and J gave up 0 bases, with 14 bases separating them. The CDR3 DNA sequence: TGTGCCAGCAGCCCTACAACAGGACTCTCTGGAAACACCATATATTTT. This gives the protein CASSPTTGLSGNTIYF.

This clonotype was observed at least ten times. The V gene is TRBV18, the J gene TRBJ2-1; the match to TRBD2 covers 12 bases. Unmatched junction bases numbered 7, after V lost 0 bases and J lost 10 bases. Germline V gene data show CDR1 as KGHSH and CDR2 as LQKENI. CDR3 length equals 16 residues. The CDR3 protein is CASSPPILAGGGEQFF. DNA for the CDR3: TGTGCCAGCTCACCACCGATCCTAGCGGGAGGGGGAGAGCAGTTCTTC.

This clonotype was counted at least ten times. The chain couples TRBV15 to TRBJ1-2, with 7 bases identical to TRBD1. The CDR3 contains 15 residues. CDR1 is LNHNV, CDR2 YYDKDF, per germline (reference sequence). V was clipped by 0 bases and J by 6 bases; unmatched bases: 7. The CDR3 DNA sequence: TGTGCCACCAGCAGAGATGTGGGACAGAGTGATGGCTACACCTTC. Residues: CATSRDVGQSDGYTF. Full variable domain (outside the CDR3, taken from reference TRBV15 and TRBJ1-2): DAMVIQNPRYQVTQFGKPVTLSCSQTLNHNVMYWYQQKSSQAPKLLFHYYDKDFNNEADTPDNFQSRRPNTSFCFLDIRSPGLGDTAMYLCATSRDVGQSDGYTFGSGTRLTVV.

This clonotype was counted at least ten times. In DNA form, the CDR3 reads TGCAGTGCTAGAGATTGGAGAGACTACAATGAGCAGTTCTTC. Translation: CSARDWRDYNEQFF. The J gene is TRBJ2-1, the V gene TRBV20-1; D is uncertain. V was trimmed by 0 bases and J by 3 bases, leaving 9 bases between them. Germline V gives CDR1 DFQATT, CDR2 SNEGSKA (reference sequence). The CDR3 covers 14 residues.

This clonotype occurred many times. The rearrangement links TRBV20-1 to TRBJ2-3, with a weak D call TRBD1 (6 bases). The CDR3 spans 14 residues. Germline V lookup: CDR1 DFQATT, CDR2 SNEGSKA (reference sequence). V lost 1 base and J lost 0, with 8 bases in between. In nucleotides, the CDR3 is TGCAGTGCTAGAGTGGGGGCTAGCACAGATACGCAGTATTTT. Translated: CSARVGASTDTQYF.

CDR3 bases: TGTGCCAGCAGCTTGGGGCTAGTCCGGGATACGCAGTATTTT. This codes for CASSLGLVRDTQYF. This sequence joins TRBV7-2 and TRBJ2-3; D perhaps matches TRBD1 (5 bases). The CDR3 sequence is 14 residues long. CDR1 SGHTA and CDR2 FQGNSA come from the germline V gene. Between the trimmed V and J ends, which lost 3 bases and 6 bases, there was a span of 13 bases.

Remarks on this clonotype: A much larger clone lies one base from this, so it may be a read error. The gene calls are TRBV5-1 and TRBJ1-1; D uncertain. The length of the CDR3 is 13 residues. Germline-derived CDR1 and CDR2 are SGHRS and YFSETQ. The CDR3 DNA reads TGCGCCGGCAGCTTGTTGGGCGAAGGTGAAGCTTTCTTT. Translated: CAGSLLGEGEAFF.

This clonotype has at least ten counts. The rearrangement joins TRBV12-3 or TRBV12-4 to TRBJ2-7; 9 bases agree with TRBD2. The junction had 11 bases not matched to a gene; V was cut back by 11 bases and J by 0 bases. The CDR3 consists of 15 residues. The CDR3 loop is CAGLASGVSSYEQYF. The CDR3 nucleotides read TGTGCCGGCTTGGCTAGCGGGGTTAGCTCCTACGAGCAGTACTTC.

This clonotype was observed a few times. A read error may account for a junction end that differs from germline. V gene TRBV7-3 combines with J gene TRBJ1-3; no reliable D call. This CDR3 has 15 amino acids. CDR1 and CDR2 from the germline V gene are SGHTA and FQGTGA. CDR3 protein: CASSGAGFAGNAIYF. The CDR3 DNA follows: TGTGCCAGCAGCGGCGCTGGTTTCGCTGGAAACGCCATATATTTT.

This clonotype was found many times. The gene calls are TRBV6-1 and TRBJ1-2; TRBD1 is a possible D gene (6 bases). V lost 2 bases and J lost 2, with 9 bases in between. CDR1 and CDR2 from the germline V gene are MNHNS and SASEGT. The CDR3 runs 14 residues. The CDR3 is CASSETGTNYGYTF. For the CDR3, the DNA is TGTGCCAGCAGTGAAACAGGGACCAACTATGGCTACACCTTC.

This clonotype was seen repeatedly, ten times or more. The chain recombines TRBV2 with TRBJ1-1, with unresolved D. The germline V gene has CDR1 SNHLY and CDR2 FYNNEI. Trimming pared 2 bases from V and 7 bases from J, leaving 14 bases between. The CDR3 covers 14 residues. DNA of the CDR3: TGTGCCAGCAGTGAATCCGGGGTTAAGTTTGAAGCTTTCTTT. Its translation is CASSESGVKFEAFF. The whole variable domain, filled in from reference TRBV2 and TRBJ1-1, reads EPEVTQTPSHQVTQMGQEVILRCVPISNHLYFYWYRQILGQKVEFLVSFYNNEISEKSEIFDDQFSVERPDGSNFTLKIRSTKLEDSAMYFCASSESGVKFEAFFGQGTRLTVV.